This note documents a single TCR beta chain sequence. Germline assignment: CDR1 MDHEN and CDR2 SYDVKM. Unmatched junction bases numbered 18, after V lost 3 bases and J lost 9 bases. The CDR3 length is 19 residues. The sample originates from a study of cytomegalovirus exposure and HLA in healthy donors. Amplification used 60 Vbeta primers and 13 Jbeta primers. Measured with immunoSEQ multiplex PCR; TCRdb has only the in-frame clones, and not every one. The data hold over 150,000 clones, with 87% observed a single time. The chain links TRBV28 to TRBJ2-1, with 12 bases aligning to TRBD2. The sequenced sample consisted of PBMCs. The TCR originated in a woman aged 30 to 39 in good health and CMV-seronegative. The CDR3 loop is CASSLLEGLAGGQVREQFF. The DNA for the CDR3 is TGTGCCAGCAGTTTGCTTGAGGGGCTAGCGGGAGGGCAAGTACGTGAGCAGTTCTTC.